Listed here are 17 T cell receptor beta chains from one sample, sequenced in a study of human T cells and chemical hapten exposure. Documented time point: healthy volunteer bleed at 2 weeks. Unfractionated whole blood served as the source for total RNA extraction. Each CDR3 protein is one row after TCRdb ran MiXCR on the RACE reads. The sample yields about 28,000 distinct CDR3 sequences, about 7.2% seen once. The source material was whole blood. The receptors shown here come from a human donor in good health. Some clones in this sample may be carry-over from other donors' samples.

The J gene is TRBJ1-5, the V gene TRBV28; TRBD1 agrees at 8 bases. V shed 3 bases, J shed 11 bases, and the junction held 12 bases outside the gene matches. The V gene's germline CDR1 is MDHEN and CDR2 SYDVKM. The CDR3 has 15 residues. The chain's CDR3 is CASSFWRTGNGAQHF. CDR3 coding DNA: TGTGCCAGCAGTTTTTGGAGGACAGGGAATGGGGCCCAGCATTTT. The full variable domain, rest sourced from reference TRBV28 and TRBJ1-5, is DVKVTQSSRYLVKRTGEKVFLECVQDMDHENMFWYRQDPGLGLRLIYFSYDVKMKEKGDIPEGYSVSREKKERFSLILESASTNQTSMYLCASSFWRTGNGAQHFGDGTRLSIL.

This clonotype was recorded at least ten times. The CDR3: CASSLGVGSSAKNIQYF. Here the CDR3 DNA reads TGTGCCAGCAGCTTAGGCGTGGGGAGTTCAGCCAAAAACATTCAGTACTTC. The rearrangement joins TRBV5-6 to TRBJ2-4, with a weak D call TRBD2 (5 bases). The V gene lost 2 bases and the J gene lost 0 bases, with 15 bases spanning the gap. CDR3 size: 17 residues. Germline V gene lookup returns CDR1 SGHDT and CDR2 YYEEEE.

This clonotype has just a few counts. The chain links TRBV7-8 to TRBJ2-3; D gene uncertain. CDR1 is SGHVS and CDR2 is FQNEAQ in the germline V gene. The CDR3 contains 14 residues. Trimming left V 4 bases short and J 0 bases short, with 8 bases between. CDR3 sequence reads: CASSSKLSTDTQYF. The CDR3, as DNA: TGTGCCAGCAGCTCTAAATTAAGCACAGATACGCAGTATTTT. The full variable domain, with the rest looked up from reference TRBV7-8 and TRBJ2-3, is GAGVSQSPRYKVAKRGQDVALRCDPISGHVSLFWYQQALGQGPEFLTYFQNEAQLDKSGLPSDRFFAERPEGSVSTLKIQRTQQEDSAVYLCASSSKLSTDTQYFGPGTRLTVL.

V and J are TRBV4-1 and TRBJ2-1; 9 bases match TRBD2. The germline CDR1 and CDR2 sequences are MGHRA and YSYEKL. The CDR3 runs to 20 residues. The junction had 16 bases not matched to a gene; V was cut back by 4 bases and J by 0 bases. CDR3 amino acids: CASSPEPGLAIRSSYNEQFF. The CDR3 region has the DNA TGCGCCAGCAGCCCGGAGCCGGGACTAGCTATACGAAGCTCCTACAATGAGCAGTTCTTC.

This clonotype has ten or more counts. The V and J genes are TRBV3-1 and TRBJ2-5; the D gene is possibly TRBD2 (5 bases). V gave up 2 bases and J gave up 5 bases, with 6 bases separating them. CDR3 length equals 12 residues. Germline V gene lookup returns CDR1 LGHDT and CDR2 YNNKEL (reference sequence). The CDR3, as DNA: TGTGCCAGCAGCCAAATAGCGGAGACCCAGTACTTC. Its protein product is CASSQIAETQYF.

This clonotype was counted many times. The chain joins TRBV29-1 to TRBJ1-1; D remains unclear. This CDR3 has 12 residues. Trimming removed 7 bases at V and 6 bases at J, with 15 bases between. Germline assignment: CDR1 SQVTM and CDR2 ANQGSEA. CDR3 sequence reads: CSASRPSPEAFF. CDR3 nucleotide sequence: TGCAGCGCCTCCCGACCCTCACCTGAAGCTTTCTTT.

Many counts were recorded for this clonotype. This chain links TRBV29-1 with TRBJ1-2; D may be TRBD1 (5 bases). Germline V lookup: CDR1 SQVTM, CDR2 ANQGSEA. With 0 bases removed from V and 2 bases from J, the gap between germline ends came to 13 bases. This CDR3 is 15 amino acids long. The CDR3 here is CSVEDRYGANYGYTF. The CDR3 DNA follows: TGCAGCGTTGAAGATCGGTATGGGGCGAACTATGGCTACACCTTC.

This chain links TRBV29-1 with TRBJ2-7, with D tentatively TRBD2 (5 bases). The CDR3 length is 14 residues. The V end was cut by 7 bases, the J end by 9 bases, with 25 bases between. Germline V lookup: CDR1 SQVTM, CDR2 ANQGSEA. Written as DNA, the CDR3 is TGCAGCGCTAGAGCCGCCGCGGACGCCGCGGGGCAGTACTTC. Protein product: CSARAAADAAGQYF.

This clonotype was counted only a few times. This chain links TRBV7-2 with TRBJ2-7; 14 positions match TRBD2. Per germline, CDR1 SGHTA and CDR2 FQGNSA. Unmatched junction bases numbered 2, after V lost 1 base and J lost 3 bases. The CDR3 spans 16 residues. CDR3 protein: CASSLGGTSGSYEQYF. Here the CDR3 DNA reads TGTGCCAGCAGCTTAGGTGGGACTAGCGGGAGCTACGAGCAGTACTTC.

A remark on this clonotype: Just one base apart from a much larger clone, this may be a read error. This chain uses TRBV20-1 with TRBJ2-1; 8 nucleotides agree with TRBD2. The CDR3 consists of 12 residues. Trimming cost V 5 bases and J 15 bases; bases outside gene matches: 12. CDR1 is DFQATT, CDR2 SNEGSKA, per germline (reference sequence). For the CDR3, the DNA is TGCAGTGCTGTCAAACTAGCGGAAGCACCGTTCTTC. Translated: CSAVKLAEAPFF.

This clonotype appeared many times. The chain uses TRBV2 and TRBJ1-1; D might be TRBD1 (5 bases). V gave up 4 bases and J gave up 5 bases, with 11 bases separating them. CDR3 length: 13 amino acids. Germline assignment: CDR1 SNHLY and CDR2 FYNNEI. CDR3: CASSGQLETEAFF. The CDR3 DNA is TGTGCCAGCAGTGGACAGTTGGAGACTGAAGCTTTCTTT.

CDR3 sequence: CASSPPMSRVVTGSTEAFF. The DNA of the CDR3 is TGTGCCAGCTCACCACCCATGAGCAGGGTTGTGACGGGGAGCACTGAAGCTTTCTTT. The chain has TRBV18 and TRBJ1-1; TRBD1 might be the D (5 bases). From germline, CDR1 is KGHSH and CDR2 LQKENI. Trimming took 0 bases from V and 4 from J, leaving 24 bases between them. The CDR3 is made up of 19 amino acids.

About this clonotype itself: An end of the junction does not agree with germline; a read error may underlie this. The chain joins TRBV27 to TRBJ1-2; D might be TRBD1 (5 bases). Germline V gene lookup returns CDR1 MNHEY and CDR2 SMNVEV (reference sequence). The CDR3 totals 16 residues. For the CDR3, the DNA is TGTGCCAGCAGTTTTTATGGCGACAGCACAAACTATGGCGACACCTTC. Translation: CASSFYGDSTNYGDTF.

This clonotype appeared a few times. This rearrangement joins TRBV12-3 or TRBV12-4 to TRBJ1-4; 7 bases are shared with TRBD1. Trimming removed 3 bases from V and 10 bases from J; junction bases left unmatched: 11. This CDR3 is built from 15 residues. DNA of the CDR3: TGTGCCAGCAGTTTTGCCCGCCCAGGGGGTGGAAAACTGTTTTTT. As protein: CASSFARPGGGKLFF.

This clonotype occurred many times. The V call is TRBV12-3 or TRBV12-4, the J call TRBJ1-5; 10 bases line up with TRBD1. The ends lost 4 bases at V and 7 bases at J; junction bases unmatched: 10. This CDR3 is built from 16 residues. CDR3 amino acids: CASSSPTDRGLQPQHF. The DNA of the CDR3 is TGTGCCAGCAGTTCCCCAACTGACAGGGGGCTACAGCCCCAGCATTTT.

This clonotype was counted many times. The gene calls are TRBV7-2 and TRBJ2-3; 7 bases line up with TRBD2. V gave up 2 bases and J gave up 4 bases; unmatched junction bases: 6. The CDR3 is 15 residues long. Looked up from germline, CDR1 is SGHTA and CDR2 is FQGNSA. This chain's CDR3 is CASSLSGLAADTQYF. The CDR3 DNA reads TGTGCCAGCAGCTTATCGGGGCTAGCGGCAGATACGCAGTATTTT.

This clonotype was counted at least ten times. The chain couples TRBV28 to TRBJ1-2; D is possibly TRBD1 (6 bases). V lost 5 bases and J lost 7, with 23 bases in between. Germline assignment: CDR1 MDHEN and CDR2 SYDVKM. This CDR3 has 16 residues. The CDR3 bases are TGTGCCAGCAGTCCCAACACAGGGCCTTCTAAAGTTGGCTACACCTTC. Protein product: CASSPNTGPSKVGYTF.